Here is one T cell receptor beta chain with its context. Sample-barcoded 5' priming and a J-beta primer mix drove a second PCR of roughly 6 to 12 cycles. Every molecule of cDNA carried a tag from a template-switch adaptor with 12 random nucleotides. TCRdb re-derived calls from the 5' RACE reads in MiXCR, one entry per CDR3 protein. The data hold about 670,000 distinct CDR3 sequences, with roughly half observed a single time. This sample is drawn from a study of blood T cells in healthy people across ages. V shed 4 bases and J shed 5 bases, with 9 bases lying between them. The CDR3 has 12 amino acids. Germline-derived CDR1 and CDR2 are SEHNR and FQNEAQ (reference sequence). Those donating, healthy Caucasian individuals from Russia, were aged roughly 6 to 95. Isolation of PBMCs gave at least 6 million cells per sample.

The sequence was collected from a woman of 80 years or more in good health. V is TRBV7-9 and J is TRBJ2-7, with D possibly being TRBD2 (5 bases). Sequenced input: blood. In DNA form, the CDR3 reads TGTGCCAGCAGCTCGCTAGCTCACGAGCAGTACTTC. The encoded protein is CASSSLAHEQYF.